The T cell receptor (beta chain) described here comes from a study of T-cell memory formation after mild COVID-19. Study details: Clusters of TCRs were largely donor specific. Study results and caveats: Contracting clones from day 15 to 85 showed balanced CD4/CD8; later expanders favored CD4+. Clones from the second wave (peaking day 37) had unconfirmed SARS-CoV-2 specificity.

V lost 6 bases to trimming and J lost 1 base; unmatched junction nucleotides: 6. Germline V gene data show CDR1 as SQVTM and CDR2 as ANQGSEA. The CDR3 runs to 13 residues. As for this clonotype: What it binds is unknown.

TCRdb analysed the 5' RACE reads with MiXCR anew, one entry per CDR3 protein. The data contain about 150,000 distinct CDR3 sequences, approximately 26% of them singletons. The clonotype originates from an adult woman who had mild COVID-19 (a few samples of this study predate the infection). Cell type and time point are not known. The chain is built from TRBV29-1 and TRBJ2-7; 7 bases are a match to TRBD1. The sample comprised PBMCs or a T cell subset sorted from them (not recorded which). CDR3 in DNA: TGCAGCGTGACAGGGATTAGTTCCTACGAGCAGTACTTC. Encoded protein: CSVTGISSYEQYF.